The present T cell receptor beta chain was sequenced within a study of graft-versus-host responses after intestinal transplantation. Across the whole study: Anti-thymocyte globulin induction, then tacrolimus and steroids for about 3 years, went to all recipients.

About this clone: The antigen remains undetermined.

Study-level points and caveats: Allografts from individuals with graft-donor T cell macrochimerism displayed high graft-versus-host to host-versus-graft clonal ratios. Ileal or blood samples showed some GvH clones first, and such clones were also found in recipient marrow.

Sequencing was performed with immunoSEQ multiplex PCR; in TCRdb, only in-frame clones are kept and a portion is missing. This sample has some 100,000 clones, with 87% found just once. V shed 4 bases and J shed 1 base, with 24 bases lying between them. There are 19 residues in the CDR3. Germline V CDR1 and CDR2: SGDLS, YYNGEE. Sample: unstimulated CD4+ T cells sorted from spleen or lymph node cells, taken before transplant. The chain recombines TRBV9 with TRBJ2-1; D may be TRBD1 or TRBD2 (6 bases each). This clonotype was obtained from a human donor who was the organ donor for an intestinal transplant. The CDR3 DNA reads TGTGCCAGCAGCCCAAAGGGATCGGGGGTGGGACATTCCTACAATGAGCAGTTCTTC. Residues: CASSPKGSGVGHSYNEQFF.